The T cell receptor beta chain under discussion was sequenced for a study of CD8+CD57+ T cells in acquired aplastic anemia (dated by TCRdb to 2016 to 2018). With respect to the entire study: On average, sorted CD4+ and CD8+ cells yielded around 3.4 ug of extracted DNA, with a range of about 0.18 to 27.4 ug. An average of approximately 10 million reads for CD4+ cells and under 12 million reads for CD8+ cells was obtained from healthy donor samples. Overall results and qualifications from the work: CD8+ Simpson's diversity did not differ significantly between patients and healthy controls (P=0.060). Roughly 30 CD8+ CDR3 sequences were shared between patients and controls but appeared highly expressed in patients and within their immunodominant clones.

Genomic DNA was used as template for profiling of TCR beta VDJ combinations and CDR3 sequences. TCR repertoire sequencing was run on an Illumina HiSeq 2000. The original methods were these. TRBV/TRBJ rearrangement plots, CDR3 size and DJ length profiles, and Simpson's diversity index were used to evaluate the repertoires. Whichever DNA sequence was most abundant in the deep sequencing data was defined as the immunodominant clone. CDR3 amino acid sequences were checked for sharing between subjects and were compared against published repertoires and the VDJdb database. Using fastp trimming at Q25 and MiXCR clonotype assembly, TCRdb reanalyzed the public sequencing data and kept in-frame beta chains. Rows matching on CDR3 protein sequence are summarized as one entry with the most common DNA and genes. The V and J calls, along with clone size, are taken from TCRdb and not from the paper's own processing. The sample table contains about 42,000 distinct CDR3 sequences; only one count was recorded for roughly 65% of them. The top ten clones comprise about a quarter of the sample.

In the study, sorted CD4+ and CD8+ blood T cells from patients with severe aplastic anemia and from healthy subjects underwent deep sequencing of TCR repertoires. Ficoll-Paque density gradient centrifugation was used to isolate peripheral blood mononuclear cells. Before DNA extraction, CD4+ and CD8+ T cells were sorted by FACS or by magnetic beads. V is pruned by 0 bases and J by 6 bases, leaving 1 base of the junction without a gene match. From cysteine to phenylalanine, the CDR3 is 15 amino acids long. The kept DNA is CDR3 alone, 45 bases in frame from the first base. The CDR1 and CDR2 encoded by the germline V gene are MRHNA and SNTAGT. In its sample, this clonotype was seen many times. The clone's antigen remains unknown. No base quality values were provided; no much bigger clone lies one nucleotide off.

This clonotype was sampled from a human donor in good health, serving as a control. The sequence is built from TRBV6-4 and TRBJ2-1, with TRBD2 identical over 11 junction bases. The material sequenced was sorted CD4+, CD8+, or CD8+CD57+ T cells (not recorded which) from PBMCs. The CDR3 region reads CASSDSSGGANEQFF. The DNA is as follows: TGTGCCAGCAGTGACTCTAGCGGGGGGGCCAATGAGCAGTTCTTC.